Given below is one TCR beta chain in context. The sample originates from a study of tissue T cells after allogeneic stem cell transplantation. Study-level information: Viable blood and marrow gave sorted CD3+ T cells if numbers allowed.

V shed 2 bases and J shed 6 bases, with 11 bases lying between them. This CDR3 is built from 13 residues. Germline-derived CDR1 and CDR2 are SGHNT and YYREEE (reference sequence). Clones were sequenced by immunoSEQ multiplex PCR, and TCRdb holds only the in-frame ones, with some missing. The repertoire includes around 860 clones, around 54% of them detected once, and about two fifths sits in the top ten. The chain employs TRBV5-4 and TRBJ1-2; perhaps TRBD1 as D (5 bases). This receptor was identified in a female patient between 40 and 75 years old with steroid-refractory graft-versus-host disease after an allogeneic stem cell transplant. Among the T cells, some may be from the graft donor. The sample in question was blood, obtained at autopsy. The CDR3: CASSFWGGDGYTF. The CDR3 nucleotides are TGTGCCAGCAGCTTCTGGGGGGGAGATGGCTACACCTTC.